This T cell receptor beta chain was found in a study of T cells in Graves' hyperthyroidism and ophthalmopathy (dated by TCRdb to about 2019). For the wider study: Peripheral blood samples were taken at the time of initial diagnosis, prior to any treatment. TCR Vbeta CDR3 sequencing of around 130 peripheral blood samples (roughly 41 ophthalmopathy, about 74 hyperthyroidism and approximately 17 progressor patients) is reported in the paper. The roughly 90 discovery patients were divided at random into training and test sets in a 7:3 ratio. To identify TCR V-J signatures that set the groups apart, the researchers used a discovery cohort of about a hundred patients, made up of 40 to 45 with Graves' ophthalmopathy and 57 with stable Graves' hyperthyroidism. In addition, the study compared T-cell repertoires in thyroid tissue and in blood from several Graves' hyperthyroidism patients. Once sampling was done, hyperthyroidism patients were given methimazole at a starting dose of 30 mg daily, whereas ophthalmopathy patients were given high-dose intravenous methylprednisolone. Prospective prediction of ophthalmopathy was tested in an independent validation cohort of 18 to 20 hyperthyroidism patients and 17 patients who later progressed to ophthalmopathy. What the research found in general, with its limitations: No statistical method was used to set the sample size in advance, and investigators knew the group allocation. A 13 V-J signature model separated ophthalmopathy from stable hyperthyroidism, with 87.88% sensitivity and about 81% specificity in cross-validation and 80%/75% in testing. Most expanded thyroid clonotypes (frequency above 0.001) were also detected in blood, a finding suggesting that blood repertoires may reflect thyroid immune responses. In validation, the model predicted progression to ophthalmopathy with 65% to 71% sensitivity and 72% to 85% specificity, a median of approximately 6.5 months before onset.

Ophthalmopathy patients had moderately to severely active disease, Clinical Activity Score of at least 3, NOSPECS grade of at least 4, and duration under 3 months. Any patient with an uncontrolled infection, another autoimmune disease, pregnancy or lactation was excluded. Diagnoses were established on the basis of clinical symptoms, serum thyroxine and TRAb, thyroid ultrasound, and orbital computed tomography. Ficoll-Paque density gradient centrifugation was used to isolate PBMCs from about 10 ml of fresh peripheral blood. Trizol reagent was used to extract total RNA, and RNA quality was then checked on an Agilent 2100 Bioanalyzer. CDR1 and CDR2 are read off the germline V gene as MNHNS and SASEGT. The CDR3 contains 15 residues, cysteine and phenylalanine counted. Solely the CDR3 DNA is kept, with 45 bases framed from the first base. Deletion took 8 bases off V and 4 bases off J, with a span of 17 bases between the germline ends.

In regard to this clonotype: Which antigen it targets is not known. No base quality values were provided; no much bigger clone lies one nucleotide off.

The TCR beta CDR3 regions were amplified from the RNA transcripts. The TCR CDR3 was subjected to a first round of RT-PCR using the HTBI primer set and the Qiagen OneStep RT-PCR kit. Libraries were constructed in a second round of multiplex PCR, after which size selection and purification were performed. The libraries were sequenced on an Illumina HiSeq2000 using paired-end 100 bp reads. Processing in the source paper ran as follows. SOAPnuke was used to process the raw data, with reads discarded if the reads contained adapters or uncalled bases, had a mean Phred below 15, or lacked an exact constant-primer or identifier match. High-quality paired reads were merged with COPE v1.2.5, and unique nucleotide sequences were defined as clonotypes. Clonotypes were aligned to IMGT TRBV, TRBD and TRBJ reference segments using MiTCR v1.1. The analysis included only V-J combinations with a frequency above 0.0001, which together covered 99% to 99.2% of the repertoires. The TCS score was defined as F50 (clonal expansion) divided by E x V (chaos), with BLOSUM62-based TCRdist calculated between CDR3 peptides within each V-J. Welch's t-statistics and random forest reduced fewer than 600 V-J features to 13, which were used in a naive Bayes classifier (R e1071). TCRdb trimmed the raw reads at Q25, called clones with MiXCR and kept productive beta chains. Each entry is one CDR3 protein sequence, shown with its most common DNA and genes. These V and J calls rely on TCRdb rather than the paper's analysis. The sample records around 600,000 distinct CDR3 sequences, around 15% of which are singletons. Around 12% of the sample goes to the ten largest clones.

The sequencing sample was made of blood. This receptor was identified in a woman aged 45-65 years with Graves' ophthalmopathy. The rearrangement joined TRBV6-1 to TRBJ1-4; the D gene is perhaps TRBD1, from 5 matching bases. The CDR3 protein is CASSPPGRVNEKLFF. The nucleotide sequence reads TGTGCCAGCTCCCCGCCGGGACGGGTTAATGAAAAACTGTTTTTT.